Listed below are T cell receptor beta chains from one sample, sequenced in a study of T-cell memory formation after mild COVID-19. TCRdb reprocessed the 5' RACE reads via MiXCR and lists one record per CDR3 protein. The table lists about 270,000 distinct CDR3 sequences, 15% of them singletons. Source material: PBMCs or a T cell subset sorted from them (not recorded which). The receptors shown here come from an adult woman who had mild COVID-19 (a few samples of this study predate the infection). Cell type and time point are not known. CDR3s include the opening cysteine and the closing phenylalanine or tryptophan. Each record gives: clone size, V gene, D gene, J gene, CDR3 DNA, CDR3 protein. A D gene is named only where the DNA matches it firmly. Rows may omit the clone size; those that give it use once, few, many or a size class.

clone_size: -
v_call: TRBV9
d_call: -
j_call: TRBJ2-3
cdr3_nt: TGTGCCAGCAGCCCCAGCCTCTGGGGGGCCGGCACAGATACGCAGTATTTT
cdr3_aa: CASSPSLWGAGTDTQYF

clone_size: few
v_call: TRBV12-3/TRBV12-4
d_call: TRBD1
j_call: TRBJ1-2
cdr3_nt: TGTGCCAGCAGATCTACAGGGGGAAGCTATGGCTACACCTTC
cdr3_aa: CASRSTGGSYGYTF

clone_size: -
v_call: TRBV18
d_call: -
j_call: TRBJ2-5
cdr3_nt: TGTGCCAGCTCATCCTCAGCGTACCAAGAGACCCAGTACTTC
cdr3_aa: CASSSSAYQETQYF

clone_size: few
v_call: TRBV29-1
d_call: TRBD2
j_call: TRBJ2-1
cdr3_nt: TGCAGCGCTAGTAGCGGGAACTCCTACAATGAGCAGTTCTTC
cdr3_aa: CSASSGNSYNEQFF

clone_size: -
v_call: TRBV7-3
d_call: -
j_call: TRBJ1-2
cdr3_nt: TGTGCCAGCAGCGCACATCAGGGGGGCTACACCTTC
cdr3_aa: CASSAHQGGYTF

clone_size: -
v_call: TRBV12-3/TRBV12-4
d_call: TRBD2
j_call: TRBJ2-1
cdr3_nt: TGTGCCAGCAGTATGGGACTAGCGGGAGGCAATGAGCAGTTCTTC
cdr3_aa: CASSMGLAGGNEQFF

clone_size: once
v_call: TRBV5-1
d_call: TRBD2
j_call: TRBJ2-3
cdr3_nt: TGCGCCAGCAGCCCCTCGCGGACTAGCCCGACGGGCACAGATACGCAGTATTTT
cdr3_aa: CASSPSRTSPTGTDTQYF

clone_size: few
v_call: TRBV27
d_call: -
j_call: TRBJ2-2
cdr3_nt: TGTGCCAGCACCCGGAACCAGGTGATGGGGCTCAGCGGGGAGCTGTTTTTT
cdr3_aa: CASTRNQVMGLSGELFF

clone_size: -
v_call: TRBV7-9
d_call: TRBD1
j_call: TRBJ1-2
cdr3_nt: TGTGCCAGCAGCTTACAGGGGGCGCCGTATGGCTACACCTTC
cdr3_aa: CASSLQGAPYGYTF

clone_size: -
v_call: TRBV9
d_call: TRBD1
j_call: TRBJ1-2
cdr3_nt: TGTGCCAGCAGCGCACAGGACAGGGCCCCTAGGGGCTACACCTTC
cdr3_aa: CASSAQDRAPRGYTF

clone_size: -
v_call: TRBV5-6
d_call: -
j_call: TRBJ2-7
cdr3_nt: TGTGCCAGCAGCCATATCGTCGGGGGCTACGAGCAGTACTTC
cdr3_aa: CASSHIVGGYEQYF

clone_size: -
v_call: TRBV4-1
d_call: -
j_call: TRBJ1-1
cdr3_nt: TGCGCCAGCAGCCAAGATCCCCGGATTGGGGCCGAAGCTTTCTTT
cdr3_aa: CASSQDPRIGAEAFF

clone_size: few
v_call: TRBV6-6
d_call: -
j_call: TRBJ2-3
cdr3_nt: TGTGCCAGCAGTTACCTTGGTACGCAGTATTTT
cdr3_aa: CASSYLGTQYF

clone_size: -
v_call: TRBV20-1
d_call: TRBD1
j_call: TRBJ2-7
cdr3_nt: TGCAGTGCTTCCTCCGGGACAGGATTCGAGCAGTACTTC
cdr3_aa: CSASSGTGFEQYF

clone_size: -
v_call: TRBV7-9
d_call: -
j_call: TRBJ1-1
cdr3_nt: TGTGCCAGCAGCTTAGTCGGCCGGCAGAACACTGAAGCTTTCTTT
cdr3_aa: CASSLVGRQNTEAFF

clone_size: -
v_call: TRBV5-8
d_call: TRBD1
j_call: TRBJ1-2
cdr3_nt: TGTGCCAGCAGCAAGGGACGGGGACAGCCTAACTATGGCTACACCTTC
cdr3_aa: CASSKGRGQPNYGYTF

clone_size: -
v_call: TRBV14
d_call: TRBD1
j_call: TRBJ2-3
cdr3_nt: TGTGCCAGCAGCCCGACGGACAGGCGATTAACAGATACGCAGTATTTT
cdr3_aa: CASSPTDRRLTDTQYF

clone_size: few
v_call: TRBV10-3
d_call: TRBD1
j_call: TRBJ1-1
cdr3_nt: TGTGCCATCACCGACGGACAGGGGAGAGAAGCTTTCTTT
cdr3_aa: CAITDGQGREAFF

clone_size: -
v_call: TRBV5-4
d_call: -
j_call: TRBJ1-1
cdr3_nt: TGTGCCAGCAGCGGAGGGACCGCTAACACTGAAGCTTTCTTT
cdr3_aa: CASSGGTANTEAFF

clone_size: -
v_call: TRBV3-1
d_call: -
j_call: TRBJ2-3
cdr3_nt: TGTGCCAGCAGCTCCTTCCTGGGGCCCTCGAAGTATTTT
cdr3_aa: CASSSFLGPSKYF

clone_size: -
v_call: TRBV5-1
d_call: -
j_call: TRBJ1-4
cdr3_nt: TGCGCCAGCAGCCTCGGAGCAAGAGAAAAACTGTTTTTT
cdr3_aa: CASSLGAREKLFF